These 20 T cell receptor beta chains originate from one sample sequenced in a study of blood T cell repertoires in COVID-19. Sequencing used immunoSEQ multiplex PCR; TCRdb keeps in-frame clones, though not all of them. The sample includes 150,000 or so clones, roughly four fifths of them seen just once. Source material: peripheral blood. These receptors all stem from a woman older than 75 with active or convalescent COVID-19.

The chain carries TRBV2 and TRBJ2-7, with D possibly matching TRBD1 (6 bases). CDR1 is SNHLY, CDR2 FYNNEI, per germline. Trimming shortened V by 6 bases and J by 4 bases, and 16 bases separated the two germline ends. The CDR3 is 14 residues long. CDR3 coding DNA: TGTGCCAGCAGGCCGTCGGGTAGGGGGTACGAGCAGTACTTC. It translates to CASRPSGRGYEQYF.

V is TRBV5-4 and J is TRBJ1-4; D gene uncertain. This CDR3 is 15 amino acids long. Looked up from germline, CDR1 is SGHNT and CDR2 is YYREEE (reference sequence). The V end lost 4 bases, the J end lost 8 bases, and 18 bases lay between the germline ends. As DNA, the CDR3 is TGTGCCAGCAGCCCCTCAACGAGGGTAGAGGAAAAACTGTTTTTT. Its protein product is CASSPSTRVEEKLFF.

The chain couples TRBV28 to TRBJ1-3; TRBD1 aligns across 7 bases. Germline lookup yields CDR1 MDHEN and CDR2 SYDVKM. The trim removed 6 bases at V and 0 bases at J, leaving 8 bases unmatched. This CDR3 has 16 residues. CDR3 protein: CASSPWDRASGNTIYF. The CDR3 nucleotides are TGTGCCAGCAGCCCTTGGGACAGAGCCTCTGGAAACACCATATATTTT. The full variable domain, completed using reference TRBV28 and TRBJ1-3, is DVKVTQSSRYLVKRTGEKVFLECVQDMDHENMFWYRQDPGLGLRLIYFSYDVKMKEKGDIPEGYSVSREKKERFSLILESASTNQTSMYLCASSPWDRASGNTIYFGEGSWLTVV.

V is TRBV21-1 and J is TRBJ2-2; the table's TRBD1 call for D was not verified on the DNA. TRBV21-1 is reported as a pseudogene. The CDR3 consists of 19 residues. CDR3 in amino acids: CASSKEFHRDRGLAGELFF. DNA of the CDR3: TGTGCCAGCAGCAAAGAGTTCCATAGGGACAGGGGATTGGCCGGGGAGCTGTTTTTT.

The chain recombines TRBV21-1 with TRBJ1-1; TRBD1, as called in the table, went unchecked against the DNA. TRBV21-1 is designated a pseudogene. This CDR3 is built from 13 residues. The CDR3 DNA sequence: TGTGCCGTCAGGGGGCGCTCAAATCATGAAGCTTTCTTT. Its translation: CAVRGRSNHEAFF.

This clone was picked up many times. The V call is TRBV5-1, the J call TRBJ2-3, with 7 bases lining up with TRBD1. The CDR3 totals 14 residues. V trimming: 2 bases; J trimming: 3 bases; junction bases outside the gene matches: 3. Germline V CDR1 and CDR2: SGHRS, YFSETQ. The CDR3 reads CASSLGTATDTQYF. Here the CDR3 DNA reads TGCGCCAGCAGCTTAGGGACAGCAACAGATACGCAGTATTTT.

The gene calls are TRBV11-1 and TRBJ2-7; D gene ambiguous. CDR1 and CDR2 (germline): SGHAT, FQDESV (reference sequence). The CDR3 totals 16 residues. V lost 5 bases, J lost 3 bases, and 20 bases lay in between. The CDR3 here is CASSPRGGFDVYEQYF. In DNA, the CDR3 is TGTGCCAGCAGCCCGAGAGGCGGCTTTGACGTCTACGAGCAGTACTTC.

This chain's CDR3 is CASSQFGETQYF. In nucleotides, the CDR3 is TGTGCCAGCAGCCAGTTCGGGGAGACCCAGTACTTC. This chain joins TRBV14 and TRBJ2-5; no reliable D call. This CDR3 contains 12 residues. The V gene's germline CDR1 is SGHDN and CDR2 FVKESK. Trimming left V 3 bases short and J 5 bases short, with 7 bases between. Full variable domain (rest looked up from reference TRBV14 and TRBJ2-5): EAGVTQFPSHSVIEKGQTVTLRCDPISGHDNLYWYRRVMGKEIKFLLHFVKESKQDESGMPNNRFLAERTGGTYSTLKVQPAELEDSGVYFCASSQFGETQYFGPGTRLLVL.

The chain recombines TRBV7-6 with TRBJ1-1; D is undetermined. CDR1 and CDR2 from the germline V gene are SGHVS and FNYEAQ. Trimming shortened V by 3 bases and J by 2 bases, and 16 bases separated the two germline ends. CDR3 size: 16 residues. The CDR3 DNA follows: TGTGCCAGCAGCTTGGGCGGGGTCAGCGATAACACTGAAGCTTTCTTT. Translating it yields CASSLGGVSDNTEAFF.

The chain has TRBV3-1 (or the pseudogene TRBV3-2) and TRBJ2-3, with TRBD2 as a possible D gene (5 bases). The V and J ends lost 0 bases and 2 bases respectively, with 15 bases between them. Germline V CDR1 and CDR2: LGHDT, YNNKEL (reference sequence). The CDR3 is 17 residues long. The CDR3: CASSQDSRGRATDTQYF. The DNA for the CDR3 is TGTGCCAGCAGCCAAGATTCCCGTGGGAGAGCCACAGATACGCAGTATTTT.

The table lists this clone with a few counts. The chain combines TRBV30 with TRBJ2-2, with 8 positions matching TRBD1. V lost 7 bases and J lost 5; bases outside the gene matches: 9. In germline, CDR1 is GTSNPN, CDR2 SVGIG (reference sequence). The CDR3 runs 14 residues. In nucleotides, the CDR3 is TGTGCCTCCCAGGGGGCGATAATAACCGGGGAGCTGTTTTTT. Translating it yields CASQGAIITGELFF.

This chain joins TRBV18 and TRBJ1-1; perhaps TRBD1 as D (6 bases). Germline V CDR1 and CDR2: KGHSH, LQKENI. Trimming stripped 1 base from V and 2 bases from J, with 17 bases between. CDR3 length: 17 amino acids. This chain's CDR3 is CASSPRLAGVLNTEAFF. CDR3 nucleotide sequence: TGTGCCAGCTCACCACGGCTAGCAGGGGTCCTAAACACTGAAGCTTTCTTT.

This clone was counted once. This chain links TRBV9 with TRBJ1-3, with D uncertain. In germline, CDR1 is SGDLS, CDR2 YYNGEE. V lost 0 bases and J lost 3, with 7 bases in between. The CDR3 is made up of 14 amino acids. The CDR3 is CASSVALLGNTIYF. As DNA, the CDR3 is TGTGCCAGCAGCGTAGCCCTTCTTGGAAACACCATATATTTT.

The chain carries TRBV7-6 and TRBJ1-1; D call uncertain. CDR1 SGHVS and CDR2 FNYEAQ come from the germline V gene. The CDR3 sequence is 17 residues long. V was clipped by 3 bases and J by 8 bases, with 25 bases between them. The DNA for the CDR3 is TGTGCCAGCAGCTTGGGCTTACGGGAGGCTACCTACTCCGAAGCTTTCTTT. Protein product: CASSLGLREATYSEAFF.

V and J are TRBV14 and TRBJ2-3, with unresolved D. Trimming removed 2 bases at V and 0 bases at J, with 9 bases between. The CDR3 runs to 15 residues. Per the germline V gene, CDR1 is SGHDN and CDR2 is FVKESK. The DNA for the CDR3 is TGTGCCAGCAGCCAAAGAGGTGTTAGCACAGATACGCAGTATTTT. It encodes CASSQRGVSTDTQYF. The full variable domain, completed using reference TRBV14 and TRBJ2-3, is EAGVTQFPSHSVIEKGQTVTLRCDPISGHDNLYWYRRVMGKEIKFLLHFVKESKQDESGMPNNRFLAERTGGTYSTLKVQPAELEDSGVYFCASSQRGVSTDTQYFGPGTRLTVL.

The chain uses TRBV19 and TRBJ1-2, with 7 bases matching TRBD1. This CDR3 comprises 14 residues. Per the germline V gene, CDR1 is LNHDA and CDR2 is SQIVND (reference sequence). V shed 5 bases and J 3 bases; nucleotides not matched to a gene: 6. The CDR3 loop reads CASSGQEGYYGYTF. In DNA, the CDR3 is TGTGCCAGTAGTGGACAGGAGGGGTACTATGGCTACACCTTC.

This chain joins TRBV30 and TRBJ1-2; 10 positions agree with TRBD1. Germline values: CDR1 GTSNPN, CDR2 SVGIG (reference sequence). This CDR3 region has 15 residues. Losses at the gene ends were 8 bases for V and 8 bases for J; bases not matched to a gene: 17. The CDR3 nucleotides are TGTGCCACTTCTCCCCGGGACAGGGGTTTAAGGGGCTACACCTTC. It yields the protein CATSPRDRGLRGYTF.

V and J are TRBV10-1 and TRBJ2-3; 7 bases map to TRBD2. The CDR3 has 15 residues. Germline assignment: CDR1 WNHNN and CDR2 SYGVQD (reference sequence). J gave up 5 bases and V 2 bases, and 7 bases lay outside the gene matches. DNA of the CDR3: TGCGCCAGCAGTGAGCGGTGGGGGGGTGAAGATACGCAGTATTTT. Amino acid sequence: CASSERWGGEDTQYF.

V and J are TRBV2 and TRBJ2-1; TRBD1 matches at 9 bases. The CDR3 is 16 amino acids. V lost 2 bases, J lost 5 bases, and 7 bases stayed unmatched. Germline V gene lookup returns CDR1 SNHLY and CDR2 FYNNEI. CDR3 DNA: TGTGCCAGCAGTGAAAGCACAGGGGGCTATGACAATGAGCAGTTCTTC. Encoded protein: CASSESTGGYDNEQFF.

This chain joins TRBV4-1 and TRBJ2-4; D gene unclear. Germline CDR1 reads MGHRA; CDR2 reads YSYEKL. This CDR3 region has 15 residues. The germline V and J ends were trimmed by 0 bases and 8 bases, with 14 bases remaining between them. The CDR3 reads CASSQELESGYIQYF. CDR3 bases: TGCGCCAGCAGCCAAGAATTGGAGTCCGGGTACATTCAGTACTTC.